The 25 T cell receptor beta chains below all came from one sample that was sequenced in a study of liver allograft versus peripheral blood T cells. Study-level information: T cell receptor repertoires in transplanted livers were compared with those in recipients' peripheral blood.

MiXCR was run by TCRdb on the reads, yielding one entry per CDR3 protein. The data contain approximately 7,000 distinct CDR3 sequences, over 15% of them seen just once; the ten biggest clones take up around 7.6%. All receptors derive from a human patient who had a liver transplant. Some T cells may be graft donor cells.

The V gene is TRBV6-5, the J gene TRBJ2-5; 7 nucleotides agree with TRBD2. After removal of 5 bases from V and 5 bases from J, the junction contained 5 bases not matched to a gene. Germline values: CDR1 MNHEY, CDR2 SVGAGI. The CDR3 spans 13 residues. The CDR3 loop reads CASSRLARETQYF. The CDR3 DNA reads TGTGCCAGCAGTAGACTAGCACGGGAGACCCAGTACTTC.

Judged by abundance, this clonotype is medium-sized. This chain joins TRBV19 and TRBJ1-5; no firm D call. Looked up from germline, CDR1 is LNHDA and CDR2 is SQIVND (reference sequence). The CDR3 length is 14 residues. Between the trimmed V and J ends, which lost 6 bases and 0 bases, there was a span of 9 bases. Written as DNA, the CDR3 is TGTGCCAGTAGCCTCATGATTAGCAATCAGCCCCAGCATTTT. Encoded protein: CASSLMISNQPQHF.

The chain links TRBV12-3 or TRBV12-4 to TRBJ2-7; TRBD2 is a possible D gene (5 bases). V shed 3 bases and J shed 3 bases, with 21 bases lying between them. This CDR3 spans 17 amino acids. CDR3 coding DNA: TGTGCCAGCAGTTTTGTTCTACAGTCGGCTAGCAGCTACGAGCAGTACTTC. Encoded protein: CASSFVLQSASSYEQYF.

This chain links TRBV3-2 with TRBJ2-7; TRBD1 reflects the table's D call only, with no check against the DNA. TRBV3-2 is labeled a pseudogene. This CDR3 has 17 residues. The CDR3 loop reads CASSQDCGGTRHYEQYF. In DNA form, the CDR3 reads TGTGCCAGCAGCCAAGATTGTGGGGGGACAAGACACTACGAGCAGTACTTC.

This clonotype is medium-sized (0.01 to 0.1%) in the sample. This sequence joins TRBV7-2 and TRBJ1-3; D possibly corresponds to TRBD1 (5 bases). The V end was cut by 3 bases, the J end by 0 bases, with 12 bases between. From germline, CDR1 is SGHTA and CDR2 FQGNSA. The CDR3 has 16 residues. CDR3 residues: CASSFSQGTSGNTIYF. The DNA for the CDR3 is TGTGCCAGCAGCTTCTCCCAGGGAACCTCTGGAAACACCATATATTTT.

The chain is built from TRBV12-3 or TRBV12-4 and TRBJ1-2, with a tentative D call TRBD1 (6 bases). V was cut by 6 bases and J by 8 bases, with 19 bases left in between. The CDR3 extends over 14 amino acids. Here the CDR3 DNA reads TGTGCCAGCAGCCCGGGGGGGCAGGGAGGGGGCTACACCTTC. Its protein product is CASSPGGQGGGYTF.

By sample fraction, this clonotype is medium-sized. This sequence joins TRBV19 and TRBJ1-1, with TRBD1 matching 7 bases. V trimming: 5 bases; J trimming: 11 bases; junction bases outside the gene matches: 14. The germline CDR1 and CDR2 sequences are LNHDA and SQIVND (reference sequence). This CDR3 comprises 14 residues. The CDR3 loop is CASSSQGSFRRAFF. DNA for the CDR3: TGTGCCAGTAGTTCACAGGGGTCATTCCGAAGGGCTTTCTTT.

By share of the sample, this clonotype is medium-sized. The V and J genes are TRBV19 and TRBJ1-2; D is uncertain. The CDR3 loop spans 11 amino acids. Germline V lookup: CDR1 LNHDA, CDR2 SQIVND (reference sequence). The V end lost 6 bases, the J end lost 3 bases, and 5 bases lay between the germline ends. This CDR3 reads CASRFDYGYTF. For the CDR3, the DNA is TGTGCCAGTAGGTTTGACTATGGCTACACCTTC.

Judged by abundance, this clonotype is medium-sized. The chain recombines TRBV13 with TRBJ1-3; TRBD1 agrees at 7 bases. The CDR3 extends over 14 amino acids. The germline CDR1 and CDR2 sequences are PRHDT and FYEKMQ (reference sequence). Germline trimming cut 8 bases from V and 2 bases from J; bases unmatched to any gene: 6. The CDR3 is CASSRQGPGNTIYF. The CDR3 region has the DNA TGTGCCAGCTCCCGACAGGGCCCTGGAAACACCATATATTTT.

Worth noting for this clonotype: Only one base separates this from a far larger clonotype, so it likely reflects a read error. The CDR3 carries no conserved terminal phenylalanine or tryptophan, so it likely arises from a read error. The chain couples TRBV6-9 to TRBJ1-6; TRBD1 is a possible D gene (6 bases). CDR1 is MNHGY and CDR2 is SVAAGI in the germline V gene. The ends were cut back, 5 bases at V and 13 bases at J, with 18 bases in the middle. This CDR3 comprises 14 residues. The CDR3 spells CASSTTGSFDPLHS. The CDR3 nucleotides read TGTGCCAGCAGTACAACAGGGTCTTTTGATCCCCTCCACTCT.

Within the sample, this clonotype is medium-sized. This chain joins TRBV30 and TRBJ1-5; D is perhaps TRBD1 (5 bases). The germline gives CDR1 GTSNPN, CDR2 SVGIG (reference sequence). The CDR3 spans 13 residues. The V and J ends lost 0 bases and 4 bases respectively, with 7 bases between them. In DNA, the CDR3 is TGTGCCTGGAGTGTACGGGGGAATCAGCCCCAGCATTTT. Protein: CAWSVRGNQPQHF.

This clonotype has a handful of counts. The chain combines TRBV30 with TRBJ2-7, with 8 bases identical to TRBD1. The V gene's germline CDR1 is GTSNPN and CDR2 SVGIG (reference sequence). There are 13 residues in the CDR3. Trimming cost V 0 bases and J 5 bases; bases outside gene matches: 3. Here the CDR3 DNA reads TGTGCCTGGAGTGTCTGGACAGGGCACGAGCAGTACTTC. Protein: CAWSVWTGHEQYF.

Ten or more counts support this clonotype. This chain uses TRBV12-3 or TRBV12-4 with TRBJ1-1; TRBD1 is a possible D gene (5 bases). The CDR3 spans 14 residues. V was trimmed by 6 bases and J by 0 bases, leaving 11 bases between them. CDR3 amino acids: CASRPRGMNTEAFF. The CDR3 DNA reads TGTGCCAGCAGACCAAGGGGTATGAACACTGAAGCTTTCTTT.

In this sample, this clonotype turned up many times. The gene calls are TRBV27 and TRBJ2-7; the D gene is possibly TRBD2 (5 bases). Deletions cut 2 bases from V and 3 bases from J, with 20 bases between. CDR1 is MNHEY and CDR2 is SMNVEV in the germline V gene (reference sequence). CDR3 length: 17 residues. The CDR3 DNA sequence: TGTGCCAGCAGTTTAAGGACTCCAGCCAATTTCATCTACGAGCAGTACTTC. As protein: CASSLRTPANFIYEQYF.

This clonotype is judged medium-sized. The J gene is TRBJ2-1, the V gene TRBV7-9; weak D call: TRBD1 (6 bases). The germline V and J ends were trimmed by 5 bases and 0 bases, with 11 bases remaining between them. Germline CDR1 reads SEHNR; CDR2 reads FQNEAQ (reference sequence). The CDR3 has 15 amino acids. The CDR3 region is CASSPQGSSYNEQFF. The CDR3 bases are TGTGCCAGCAGCCCCCAGGGGAGCTCCTACAATGAGCAGTTCTTC.

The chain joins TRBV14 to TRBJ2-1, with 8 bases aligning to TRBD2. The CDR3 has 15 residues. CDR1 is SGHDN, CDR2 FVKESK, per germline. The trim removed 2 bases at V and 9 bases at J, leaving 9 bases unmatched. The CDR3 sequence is CASSQQAGGIGEQFF. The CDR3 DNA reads TGTGCCAGCAGCCAACAGGCGGGGGGAATCGGTGAGCAGTTCTTC.

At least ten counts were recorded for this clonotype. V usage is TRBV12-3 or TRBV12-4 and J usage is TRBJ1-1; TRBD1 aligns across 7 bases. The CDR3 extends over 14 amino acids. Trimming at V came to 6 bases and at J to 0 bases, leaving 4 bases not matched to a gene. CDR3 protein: CASRGQTLNTEAFF. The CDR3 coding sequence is TGTGCCAGCAGGGGACAGACCTTGAACACTGAAGCTTTCTTT.

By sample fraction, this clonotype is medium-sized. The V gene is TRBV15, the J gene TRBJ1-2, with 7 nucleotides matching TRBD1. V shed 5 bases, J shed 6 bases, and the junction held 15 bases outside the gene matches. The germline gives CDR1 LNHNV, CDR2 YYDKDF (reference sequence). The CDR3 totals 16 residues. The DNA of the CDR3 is TGTGCCACCAGCCCCCGGAGCGAGGGGGCAAGGAATGGCTACACCTTC. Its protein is CATSPRSEGARNGYTF.

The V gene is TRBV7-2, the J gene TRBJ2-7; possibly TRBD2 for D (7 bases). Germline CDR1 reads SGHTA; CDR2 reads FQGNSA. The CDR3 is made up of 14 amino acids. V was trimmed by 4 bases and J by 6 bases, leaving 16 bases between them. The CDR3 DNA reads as TGTGCCAGCAGCTCCATGGGGGGGGGGGCCGAGCAGTACTTC. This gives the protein CASSSMGGGAEQYF.

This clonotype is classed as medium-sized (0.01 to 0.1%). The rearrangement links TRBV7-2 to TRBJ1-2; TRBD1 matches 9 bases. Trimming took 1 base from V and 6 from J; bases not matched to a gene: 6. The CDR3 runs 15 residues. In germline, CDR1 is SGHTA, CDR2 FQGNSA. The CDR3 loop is CASSLDGTGRNGYTF. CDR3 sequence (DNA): TGTGCCAGCAGCTTAGACGGGACAGGGAGGAATGGCTACACCTTC.

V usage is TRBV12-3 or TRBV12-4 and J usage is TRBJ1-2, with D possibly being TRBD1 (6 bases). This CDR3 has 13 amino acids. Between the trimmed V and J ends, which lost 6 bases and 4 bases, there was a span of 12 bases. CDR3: CASSSGHRYGYTF. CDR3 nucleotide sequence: TGTGCCAGCAGCTCGGGACACCGCTATGGCTACACCTTC.

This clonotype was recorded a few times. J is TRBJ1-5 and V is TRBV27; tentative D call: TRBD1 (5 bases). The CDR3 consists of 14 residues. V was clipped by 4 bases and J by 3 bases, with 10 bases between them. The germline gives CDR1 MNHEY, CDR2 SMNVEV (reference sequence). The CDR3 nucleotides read TGTGCCAGCAGTTCTCCGGGGGTCAATCAGCCCCAGCATTTT. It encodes CASSSPGVNQPQHF.

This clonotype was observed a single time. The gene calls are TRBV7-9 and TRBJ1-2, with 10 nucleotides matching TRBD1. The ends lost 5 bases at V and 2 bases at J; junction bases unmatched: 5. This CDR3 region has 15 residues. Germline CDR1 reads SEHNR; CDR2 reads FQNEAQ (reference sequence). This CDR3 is CASSPPGQGNYGYTF. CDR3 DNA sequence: TGTGCCAGCAGCCCTCCGGGACAGGGGAACTATGGCTACACCTTC.

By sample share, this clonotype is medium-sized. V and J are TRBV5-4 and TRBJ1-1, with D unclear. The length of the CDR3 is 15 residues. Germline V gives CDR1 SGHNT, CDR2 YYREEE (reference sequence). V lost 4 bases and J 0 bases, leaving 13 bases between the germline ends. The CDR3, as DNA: TGTGCCAGCAGCATACAAGGTTCCGTGAACACTGAAGCTTTCTTT. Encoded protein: CASSIQGSVNTEAFF.

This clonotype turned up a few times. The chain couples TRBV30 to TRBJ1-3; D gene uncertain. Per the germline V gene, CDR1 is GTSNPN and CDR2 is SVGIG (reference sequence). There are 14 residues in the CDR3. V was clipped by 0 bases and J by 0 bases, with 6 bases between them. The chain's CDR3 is CAWSVAASGNTIYF. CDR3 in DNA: TGTGCCTGGAGTGTAGCGGCCTCTGGAAACACCATATATTTT.